Listed below are T cell receptor beta chains from one sample, sequenced in a study of T cell repertoires in cytomegalovirus infection. TCRdb used MiXCR to reprocess the reads, holding one entry per CDR3 protein. This sample yields nearly 450,000 distinct CDR3 sequences, of which 25% to 40% are seen a single time; roughly 15% belongs to the top ten. Sequencing used PBMCs. All receptors derive from a human donor in good health (CMV status not recorded). Some clones in this sample may be carry-over from other donors' samples. The CDR3 runs from the conserved cysteine through the conserved F or W. Fields, in order: V gene, clone size, J gene, D gene, CDR3 DNA, CDR3 protein. D genes are given only for firm matches. Rows may omit the clone size; those that give it use once, few, many or a size class.

V gene: TRBV3-1
clone size: NA
J gene: TRBJ2-2
D gene: NA
CDR3 DNA: TGTGCCAGCAGCCAAGTCGAGGGCCCCGCCGGGGAGCTGTTTTTT
CDR3 protein: CASSQVEGPAGELFF

V gene: TRBV7-6
clone size: many
J gene: TRBJ2-7
D gene: NA
CDR3 DNA: TGTGCCAGCAGCTTAGGGCAGATAAGCTCCTACGAGCAGTACTTC
CDR3 protein: CASSLGQISSYEQYF

V gene: TRBV7-9
clone size: few
J gene: TRBJ2-4
D gene: TRBD1
CDR3 DNA: TGTGCCAGCAGCCTACCGGGACAGGGACCCTTGGGAGCCAAAAACATTCAGTACTTC
CDR3 protein: CASSLPGQGPLGAKNIQYF

V gene: TRBV6-1
clone size: few
J gene: TRBJ2-1
D gene: NA
CDR3 DNA: TGTGCCTGCCAGAGCGGGACACCCTACAATGAGCAGTTCTTC
CDR3 protein: CACQSGTPYNEQFF

V gene: TRBV20-1
clone size: NA
J gene: TRBJ2-4
D gene: NA
CDR3 DNA: TGCAGTGCTAGGGAGGGGGTAGCCAAAAACATTCAGTACTTC
CDR3 protein: CSAREGVAKNIQYF

V gene: TRBV6-1
clone size: NA
J gene: TRBJ2-2
D gene: NA
CDR3 DNA: TGTGCCAGCAGTGAAGGTCTAGAGGCCGGGGAGCTGTTTTTT
CDR3 protein: CASSEGLEAGELFF

V gene: TRBV6-2/TRBV6-3
clone size: few
J gene: TRBJ1-5
D gene: TRBD1
CDR3 DNA: TGTGCCAGCAACCCACAGGGGGCAACGCCCCAGCATTTT
CDR3 protein: CASNPQGATPQHF

V gene: TRBV27
clone size: few
J gene: TRBJ2-7
D gene: NA
CDR3 DNA: TGTGCCAGCAGTTTACCCGACAGGCCCTACGAGCAGTACTTC
CDR3 protein: CASSLPDRPYEQYF

V gene: TRBV6-5
clone size: NA
J gene: TRBJ1-6
D gene: NA
CDR3 DNA: TGTGCCAGCAGTTATAACAGGGCCAGCTCCTATAATTCACCCCTCCACTTT
CDR3 protein: CASSYNRASSYNSPLHF

V gene: TRBV3-1
clone size: NA
J gene: TRBJ1-1
D gene: NA
CDR3 DNA: TGTGCCAGCAGCCCAAAGGCGGGGGTCACTGAAGCTTTCTTT
CDR3 protein: CASSPKAGVTEAFF

V gene: TRBV19
clone size: few
J gene: TRBJ2-6
D gene: NA
CDR3 DNA: TGTGCCAGTAGTATAGGGGGCGGTCGCCCCGCTGGGGCCAACGTCCTGACTTTC
CDR3 protein: CASSIGGGRPAGANVLTF

V gene: TRBV7-8
clone size: many
J gene: TRBJ1-1
D gene: NA
CDR3 DNA: TGTGCCAGCAGCTTAGTAGGTAGGAACACTGAAGCTTTCTTT
CDR3 protein: CASSLVGRNTEAFF

V gene: TRBV7-2
clone size: many
J gene: TRBJ2-5
D gene: NA
CDR3 DNA: TGTGCCAGCACGTTCTGGGTCAATCAAGAGACCCAGTACTTC
CDR3 protein: CASTFWVNQETQYF

V gene: TRBV2
clone size: NA
J gene: TRBJ2-7
D gene: TRBD1
CDR3 DNA: TGTGCCAGCACACGACCGGGACAGTTCGAGCAGTACTTC
CDR3 protein: CASTRPGQFEQYF

V gene: TRBV27
clone size: NA
J gene: TRBJ2-1
D gene: NA
CDR3 DNA: TGTGCCAGCAGAGACAGGTCTCTCTACAATGAGCAGTTCTTC
CDR3 protein: CASRDRSLYNEQFF

V gene: TRBV28
clone size: NA
J gene: TRBJ2-1
D gene: TRBD1
CDR3 DNA: TGTGCCAGCAGTAAATCCGGGACAGGGGGAAATGAGCAGTTCTTC
CDR3 protein: CASSKSGTGGNEQFF

V gene: TRBV7-3
clone size: NA
J gene: TRBJ2-1
D gene: NA
CDR3 DNA: TGTGCCAGCAGCGAACACACAGGGACCTTCGGATTAGTTGCCTACTACAATGAGCAGTTCTTC
CDR3 protein: CASSEHTGTFGLVAYYNEQFF

V gene: TRBV7-3
clone size: NA
J gene: TRBJ2-1
D gene: TRBD2
CDR3 DNA: TGTGCCAGCAGCTTAAGTAGCGGGGGCTCCTACAATGAGCAGTTCTTC
CDR3 protein: CASSLSSGGSYNEQFF

V gene: TRBV6-2/TRBV6-3
clone size: few
J gene: TRBJ1-1
D gene: NA
CDR3 DNA: TGTGCCAGCAGCTTCGGGGCGTCGGCTGAAGCTTTCTTT
CDR3 protein: CASSFGASAEAFF

V gene: TRBV20-1
clone size: NA
J gene: TRBJ1-6
D gene: NA
CDR3 DNA: TGCAGTGCTCTGGGAGGGGTACGTTCACCCCTCCACTTT
CDR3 protein: CSALGGVRSPLHF

V gene: TRBV6-1
clone size: few
J gene: TRBJ2-6
D gene: NA
CDR3 DNA: TGTGCCAGCAGGAATCAACAGGACCCTGGGGCCAACGTCCTGACTTTC
CDR3 protein: CASRNQQDPGANVLTF

V gene: TRBV4-1
clone size: NA
J gene: TRBJ2-4
D gene: TRBD2
CDR3 DNA: TGCGCCAGCAGCCAAGATCCGCCCCCGGGACTAGCGGGGGGACTAGCCAAAAACATTCAGTACTTC
CDR3 protein: CASSQDPPPGLAGGLAKNIQYF

V gene: TRBV2
clone size: NA
J gene: TRBJ2-3
D gene: TRBD2
CDR3 DNA: TGTGCCAGCAGGGCGGGAGTGGGCACAGATACGCAGTATTTT
CDR3 protein: CASRAGVGTDTQYF

V gene: TRBV7-8
clone size: NA
J gene: TRBJ1-2
D gene: NA
CDR3 DNA: TGTGCCAGCAGCTCCCCAAGGGAGGGACTGAACTATGGCTACACCTTC
CDR3 protein: CASSSPREGLNYGYTF

V gene: TRBV6-6
clone size: NA
J gene: TRBJ2-1
D gene: NA
CDR3 DNA: TGTGCCAGCACCTATTCGGGAACTCAGACTCCAAATGAGCAGTTCTTC
CDR3 protein: CASTYSGTQTPNEQFF

V gene: TRBV4-1
clone size: NA
J gene: TRBJ2-1
D gene: NA
CDR3 DNA: TGCGCCAGCAGCCAAGATCAAGGGCGGGGGCCCTTGAATGAGCAGTTCTTC
CDR3 protein: CASSQDQGRGPLNEQFF

V gene: TRBV20-1
clone size: NA
J gene: TRBJ1-4
D gene: NA
CDR3 DNA: TGCAGTGCCTCAGCCAGGGCGTCTAATGAAAAACTGTTTTTT
CDR3 protein: CSASARASNEKLFF

V gene: TRBV6-6
clone size: NA
J gene: TRBJ2-7
D gene: NA
CDR3 DNA: TGTGCCAGCGGTATACCGGGGATGGCCTACGAGCAGTACTTC
CDR3 protein: CASGIPGMAYEQYF

V gene: TRBV11-3
clone size: NA
J gene: TRBJ1-3
D gene: NA
CDR3 DNA: TGTGCCAGCAGCGAAGGACGGAGCTCTGGAAACACCATATATTTT
CDR3 protein: CASSEGRSSGNTIYF

V gene: TRBV2
clone size: NA
J gene: TRBJ1-6
D gene: NA
CDR3 DNA: TGTGCCATCCGAGGGGTGAGCTCCTATAATTCACCCCTCCACTTT
CDR3 protein: CAIRGVSSYNSPLHF

V gene: TRBV29-1
clone size: NA
J gene: TRBJ1-1
D gene: TRBD1
CDR3 DNA: TGCAGCGTTGAGCCGGGACAGCTGAACACTGAAGCTTTCTTT
CDR3 protein: CSVEPGQLNTEAFF

V gene: TRBV7-2
clone size: many
J gene: TRBJ2-7
D gene: TRBD2
CDR3 DNA: TGTGCCAGCAGCCTCAAGGGGCGGACTAGGTCGTTACACGAGCAGTACTTC
CDR3 protein: CASSLKGRTRSLHEQYF

V gene: TRBV11-2
clone size: few
J gene: TRBJ1-1
D gene: TRBD1
CDR3 DNA: TGTGCCAGCAGCTACCCATGGGAGACAGGGACGAACACTGAAGCTTTCTTT
CDR3 protein: CASSYPWETGTNTEAFF

V gene: TRBV14
clone size: few
J gene: TRBJ2-3
D gene: NA
CDR3 DNA: TGTGCCAGCAGCCAATTCCCTAGGCTCACAGATACGCAGTATTTT
CDR3 protein: CASSQFPRLTDTQYF

V gene: TRBV19
clone size: NA
J gene: TRBJ2-1
D gene: TRBD2
CDR3 DNA: TGTGCCAGTAGTATTGAACTAGCGGGGGGGTACAATGAGCAGTTCTTC
CDR3 protein: CASSIELAGGYNEQFF

V gene: TRBV2
clone size: NA
J gene: TRBJ2-2
D gene: TRBD1
CDR3 DNA: TGTGCCCTAATCAGGACAGGGGGTAACACCGGGGAGCTGTTTTTT
CDR3 protein: CALIRTGGNTGELFF

V gene: TRBV20-1
clone size: NA
J gene: TRBJ1-5
D gene: TRBD1
CDR3 DNA: TGCAGTGCTAGCTCCGGGACAGGCAATCAGCCCCAGCATTTT
CDR3 protein: CSASSGTGNQPQHF

V gene: TRBV7-2
clone size: many
J gene: TRBJ2-7
D gene: NA
CDR3 DNA: TGTGCCAGCAGTTTAGGGGGGGGAACCTACGAGCAGTACTTC
CDR3 protein: CASSLGGGTYEQYF

V gene: TRBV12-3/TRBV12-4
clone size: few
J gene: TRBJ2-2
D gene: TRBD1
CDR3 DNA: TGTGCCAGCGGCTACCCGCGGGACAGGGGCCCCGGGGAGCTGTTTTTT
CDR3 protein: CASGYPRDRGPGELFF

V gene: TRBV6-1
clone size: NA
J gene: TRBJ1-4
D gene: NA
CDR3 DNA: TGTGCCAGCAGTACGCTGACCTCATATATAGTAAAACTGTTTTTT
CDR3 protein: CASSTLTSYIVKLFF

V gene: TRBV12-3/TRBV12-4
clone size: many
J gene: TRBJ1-2
D gene: NA
CDR3 DNA: TGTGCCAGCAGTTCACTACTCCCGGGCTATGGCTACACCTTC
CDR3 protein: CASSSLLPGYGYTF

V gene: TRBV12-3/TRBV12-4
clone size: NA
J gene: TRBJ2-7
D gene: NA
CDR3 DNA: TGTGACAGCAGTGGCTCCTACGAGCAGTACTTC
CDR3 protein: CDSSGSYEQYF

V gene: TRBV7-2
clone size: NA
J gene: TRBJ1-3
D gene: NA
CDR3 DNA: TGTGCCAGCACGCAGCGGGGATCTGGAAACACCATATATTTT
CDR3 protein: CASTQRGSGNTIYF

V gene: TRBV19
clone size: NA
J gene: TRBJ2-3
D gene: NA
CDR3 DNA: TGTGCCAGTAGCAGCGACAGAGGCAGGGGCACAGATACGCAGTATTTT
CDR3 protein: CASSSDRGRGTDTQYF

V gene: TRBV19
clone size: few
J gene: TRBJ2-1
D gene: NA
CDR3 DNA: TGTGCCAGTAGTATCCCGCGACTAAGCGACAACAATGAGCAGTTCTTC
CDR3 protein: CASSIPRLSDNNEQFF

V gene: TRBV7-9
clone size: many
J gene: TRBJ2-3
D gene: NA
CDR3 DNA: TGTGCCAGCAGCTTAGTGGATCGGGCTGATTATACGCAGTATTTT
CDR3 protein: CASSLVDRADYTQYF

V gene: TRBV6-1
clone size: NA
J gene: TRBJ2-5
D gene: NA
CDR3 DNA: TGTGCCACCCGCTGGGAAGAGACCCAGTACTTC
CDR3 protein: CATRWEETQYF

V gene: TRBV7-3
clone size: many
J gene: TRBJ2-1
D gene: NA
CDR3 DNA: TGTGCCAGCAGCTTATCCAGGGGCGATACTTACAATGAGCAGTTCTTC
CDR3 protein: CASSLSRGDTYNEQFF

V gene: TRBV4-2
clone size: NA
J gene: TRBJ2-5
D gene: NA
CDR3 DNA: TGTGCCAGCAGCCAAACTAGCTTTGAGACCCAGTACTTC
CDR3 protein: CASSQTSFETQYF

V gene: TRBV7-2
clone size: NA
J gene: TRBJ2-3
D gene: NA
CDR3 DNA: TGTGCCAGCAGCAAAAGAACTATCGGATGGGCAGCAGAAACGCAGTATTTT
CDR3 protein: CASSKRTIGWAAETQYF

V gene: TRBV4-1
clone size: NA
J gene: TRBJ2-3
D gene: NA
CDR3 DNA: TGCGCCAGCAGCCAGAAGGCGGGGGCTACAGATACGCAGTATTTT
CDR3 protein: CASSQKAGATDTQYF

V gene: TRBV7-2
clone size: many
J gene: TRBJ2-6
D gene: NA
CDR3 DNA: TGTGCCAGCAGGGTGGGGACGGCTAAATCTGGGGCCAACGTCCTGACTTTC
CDR3 protein: CASRVGTAKSGANVLTF

V gene: TRBV20-1
clone size: NA
J gene: TRBJ2-1
D gene: NA
CDR3 DNA: TGCAGTGCTAGAGCAGAATACTACTACAATGAGCAGTTCTTC
CDR3 protein: CSARAEYYYNEQFF

V gene: TRBV7-9
clone size: few
J gene: TRBJ1-4
D gene: NA
CDR3 DNA: TGTGCCAGCAGCTATACAGGGTTACGTGAAAAACTGTTTTTT
CDR3 protein: CASSYTGLREKLFF

V gene: TRBV30
clone size: NA
J gene: TRBJ2-4
D gene: NA
CDR3 DNA: TGTGCCTGGAAGGAGCAGGGGACGGCCAAAAACATTCAGTACTTC
CDR3 protein: CAWKEQGTAKNIQYF